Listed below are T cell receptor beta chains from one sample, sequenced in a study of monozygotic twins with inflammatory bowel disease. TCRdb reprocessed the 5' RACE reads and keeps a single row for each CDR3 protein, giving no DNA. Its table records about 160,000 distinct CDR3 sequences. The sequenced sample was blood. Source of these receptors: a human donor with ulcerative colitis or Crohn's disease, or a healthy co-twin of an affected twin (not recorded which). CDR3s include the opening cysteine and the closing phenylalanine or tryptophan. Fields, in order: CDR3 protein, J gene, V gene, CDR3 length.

CDR3 protein: CASSLQPGTSGGEQYF; J gene: TRBJ2-7; V gene: TRBV11-2; CDR3 length: 16
CDR3 protein: CASSLSSGRRYEQFF; J gene: TRBJ2-1; V gene: TRBV12-3/TRBV12-4; CDR3 length: 15
CDR3 protein: CASSRTSGVANEQFF; J gene: TRBJ2-1; V gene: TRBV2; CDR3 length: 15
CDR3 protein: CASSYASGVSYNEQFF; J gene: TRBJ2-1; V gene: TRBV6-5; CDR3 length: 16
CDR3 protein: CAGGSGRAFLGTGELFF; J gene: TRBJ2-2; V gene: TRBV6-1; CDR3 length: 17
CDR3 protein: CASSERGGSSGNTIYF; J gene: TRBJ1-3; V gene: TRBV2; CDR3 length: 16
CDR3 protein: CASEQGTSYEQYF; J gene: TRBJ2-7; V gene: TRBV2; CDR3 length: 13
CDR3 protein: CSAQGTYNEQFF; J gene: TRBJ2-1; V gene: TRBV20-1; CDR3 length: 12
CDR3 protein: CASSIRDRHTDTQYF; J gene: TRBJ2-3; V gene: TRBV5-4; CDR3 length: 15
CDR3 protein: CASRQGDGPQHF; J gene: TRBJ1-5; V gene: TRBV28; CDR3 length: 12
CDR3 protein: CASAPEREIGKEQFF; J gene: TRBJ2-1; V gene: TRBV18; CDR3 length: 15
CDR3 protein: CAWSVGQAQFF; J gene: TRBJ2-1; V gene: TRBV30; CDR3 length: 11
CDR3 protein: CASSQVTGTVQFF; J gene: TRBJ1-4; V gene: TRBV3-1; CDR3 length: 13
CDR3 protein: CASSGQGLAGGSNEQFF; J gene: TRBJ2-1; V gene: TRBV9; CDR3 length: 17
CDR3 protein: CASSLIRGAWVTEAFF; J gene: TRBJ1-1; V gene: TRBV28; CDR3 length: 16
CDR3 protein: CASSSVRGFGTDTQYF; J gene: TRBJ2-3; V gene: TRBV5-1; CDR3 length: 16
CDR3 protein: CATSRETGRTGELFF; J gene: TRBJ2-2; V gene: TRBV15; CDR3 length: 15
CDR3 protein: CASSPQETGVNTEAFF; J gene: TRBJ1-1; V gene: TRBV12-3/TRBV12-4; CDR3 length: 16
CDR3 protein: CAISEPLAGVANEQFF; J gene: TRBJ2-1; V gene: TRBV10-3; CDR3 length: 16
CDR3 protein: CASSPDSSYEQYF; J gene: TRBJ2-7; V gene: TRBV12-3/TRBV12-4; CDR3 length: 13